This passage covers 30 T cell receptor beta chains from one sample sequenced in a study of fetal regulatory T cell absence and autoimmunity. Sequenced by immunoSEQ multiplex PCR; TCRdb stores in-frame clones only, minus some. The sample records around 100,000 clones, roughly 70% being singletons. Sample: pancreas tissue. These receptors were obtained from a male donor with IPEX syndrome.

The CDR3 nucleotides read TGTGCCAGTAGTCCGATAGCGGGGGCCTTCGCAGATACGCAGTATTTT. It encodes CASSPIAGAFADTQYF. The chain employs TRBV19 and TRBJ2-3, with TRBD2 matching 9 bases. CDR1 LNHDA and CDR2 SQIVND come from the germline V gene (reference sequence). This CDR3 is 16 amino acids long. V lost 5 bases to trimming and J lost 4 bases; unmatched junction nucleotides: 10.

The V gene is TRBV2, the J gene TRBJ1-2, with a tentative D call TRBD1 (5 bases). Trimming pared 6 bases from V and 4 bases from J, leaving 12 bases between. This CDR3 is built from 13 residues. Germline loops: CDR1 SNHLY, CDR2 FYNNEI. The CDR3 protein is CASRSGAGYGYTF. The CDR3 DNA reads as TGTGCCAGCAGGTCCGGGGCCGGCTATGGCTACACCTTC.

The chain's CDR3 is CAPLTEGQYNEQFF. The CDR3 DNA follows: TGTGCCCCCTTGACGGAGGGGCAATACAATGAGCAGTTCTTC. The chain carries TRBV6-4 and TRBJ2-1; D might be TRBD2 (6 bases). The CDR3 sequence is 14 residues long. V was pared by 11 bases and J by 4 bases, with 18 bases between. CDR1 and CDR2 from the germline V gene are MRHNA and SNTAGT.

This clone has only one observation. This rearrangement joins TRBV6-6 to TRBJ1-1; D might be TRBD1 (6 bases). CDR1 is MNHNY, CDR2 SVGAGI, per germline (reference sequence). Trimming pared 4 bases from V and 6 bases from J, leaving 9 bases between. This CDR3 has 12 residues. The CDR3 protein is CASSFTGSEAFF. In DNA form, the CDR3 reads TGTGCCAGCAGTTTCACAGGGTCTGAAGCTTTCTTT.

The chain joins TRBV7-2 to TRBJ2-7, with 12 nucleotides matching TRBD2. Germline V gene sequence: CDR1 SGHTA, CDR2 FQGNSA. The CDR3 extends over 14 amino acids. The junction had 0 bases not matched to a gene; V was cut back by 4 bases and J by 2 bases. The CDR3: CASSWTSGAYEQYF. DNA of the CDR3: TGTGCCAGCAGCTGGACTAGCGGGGCCTACGAGCAGTACTTC.

A note on this clone: This may be a read error: a much more frequent sequence differs by one nucleotide. The rearrangement links TRBV2 to TRBJ2-1; D gene ambiguous. Germline lookup yields CDR1 SNHLY and CDR2 FYNNEI. V was pared by 3 bases and J by 3 bases, with 0 bases between. The CDR3 has 11 amino acids. CDR3 sequence: CASSDYNEQFF. CDR3 nucleotides: TGTGCCAGCAGTGACTACAATGAGCAGTTCTTC.

The V and J genes are TRBV11-3 and TRBJ1-1; D perhaps matches TRBD1 (6 bases). The CDR3 length is 14 residues. Trimming took 4 bases from V and 1 from J, leaving 10 bases between them. Germline-derived CDR1 and CDR2 are SGHNT and YENEEA. The CDR3 loop is CASSSFRGNTEAFF. Here the CDR3 DNA reads TGTGCCAGCAGCTCCTTCAGGGGGAACACTGAAGCTTTCTTT.

V is TRBV5-6 and J is TRBJ2-1; TRBD1 is a possible D gene (5 bases). The germline gives CDR1 SGHDT, CDR2 YYEEEE. The V end was cut by 0 bases, the J end by 9 bases, with 7 bases between. This CDR3 has 12 residues. CDR3 coding DNA: TGTGCCAGCAGCTTGGATGACAGTGAGCAGTTCTTC. Translating gives CASSLDDSEQFF.

CDR3 loop: CASSLDVGGYTF. The CDR3 bases are TGTGCCAGCAGCTTGGACGTTGGTGGCTACACCTTC. The gene calls are TRBV5-4 and TRBJ1-2; D is uncertain. CDR1 is SGHNT and CDR2 is YYREEE in the germline V gene (reference sequence). This CDR3 is built from 12 residues. V lost 0 bases to trimming and J lost 7 bases, with 7 bases between them. Full variable domain (missing parts from reference TRBV5-4 and TRBJ1-2): ETGVTQSPTHLIKTRGQQVTLRCSSQSGHNTVSWYQQALGQGPQFIFQYYREEENGRGNFPPRFSGLQFPNYSSELNVNALELDDSALYLCASSLDVGGYTFGSGTRLTVV.

The table lists this clone with a few counts. The chain has TRBV6-5 and TRBJ2-1; TRBD2 matches 12 bases. Per germline, CDR1 MNHEY and CDR2 SVGAGI. This CDR3 is built from 15 residues. V lost 6 bases to trimming and J lost 7 bases; unmatched junction nucleotides: 7. The CDR3 is CASSRLAGGPNEQFF. CDR3 DNA sequence: TGTGCCAGCAGCCGGCTAGCGGGAGGGCCGAATGAGCAGTTCTTC.

This sequence joins TRBV30 and TRBJ2-1; TRBD1 aligns across 9 bases. The trim removed 8 bases at V and 1 base at J, leaving 9 bases unmatched. The CDR3 spans 15 residues. Germline CDR1 GTSNPN, CDR2 SVGIG (reference sequence). CDR3 in DNA: TGTGCCGGTAAACGGGACAGGGTATCCTACAATGAGCAGTTCTTC. The encoded protein is CAGKRDRVSYNEQFF.

The chain links TRBV2 to TRBJ1-5; TRBD1 agrees at 8 bases. Germline assignment: CDR1 SNHLY and CDR2 FYNNEI. The CDR3 totals 14 residues. Trimming removed 4 bases from V and 9 bases from J; junction bases left unmatched: 8. Here the CDR3 reads CASSGGQATLPQHF. CDR3 coding DNA: TGTGCCAGCAGTGGGGGACAGGCGACTTTGCCCCAGCATTTT.

This chain joins TRBV6-1 and TRBJ1-5; 9 positions match TRBD1. The germline V gene has CDR1 MNHNS and CDR2 SASEGT. The CDR3 contains 16 residues. V trimming: 1 base; J trimming: 7 bases; junction bases outside the gene matches: 8. CDR3 sequence: CASSEVPRQGDQPQHF. DNA for the CDR3: TGTGCCAGCAGTGAAGTTCCCCGACAGGGGGACCAGCCCCAGCATTTT.

This sequence joins TRBV7-6 and TRBJ2-5; 8 positions agree with TRBD2. CDR1 SGHVS and CDR2 FNYEAQ come from the germline V gene. This CDR3 comprises 15 residues. After removal of 7 bases from V and 3 bases from J, the junction contained 10 bases not matched to a gene. CDR3 DNA: TGTGCCAGCACGTTACGGGGGGGCCGGAAAGAGACCCAGTACTTC. Amino acid sequence: CASTLRGGRKETQYF.

This chain connects TRBV2 to TRBJ1-3, with D perhaps matching TRBD1 (6 bases). The CDR3 consists of 15 residues. V lost 9 bases and J 3 bases, leaving 18 bases between the germline ends. The germline V gene has CDR1 SNHLY and CDR2 FYNNEI. CDR3 nucleotide sequence: TGTGCCAGTGCGAAAACAGGGTCCCGTGGAAACACCATATATTTT. Amino acids: CASAKTGSRGNTIYF.

This sequence joins TRBV6-1 and TRBJ1-4; 7 nucleotides match TRBD1. The J segment lost 0 bases and the V segment lost 4 bases, leaving 2 bases of the junction unmatched. The CDR3 has 15 residues. Germline V CDR1 and CDR2: MNHNS, SASEGT. In nucleotides, the CDR3 is TGTGCCAGCAGTGGACAGGGTGCAACTAATGAAAAACTGTTTTTT. Amino acids: CASSGQGATNEKLFF.

The chain combines TRBV11-3 with TRBJ2-1; 7 bases map to TRBD2. V trimming: 7 bases; J trimming: 3 bases; junction bases outside the gene matches: 9. This CDR3 contains 15 residues. The germline V gene has CDR1 SGHNT and CDR2 YENEEA. The CDR3 sequence is CASTPSGESYNEQFF. CDR3 bases: TGTGCCAGCACGCCCAGCGGGGAAAGCTACAATGAGCAGTTCTTC.

V gene TRBV7-8 combines with J gene TRBJ2-5; D not resolved. The CDR3 is 13 amino acids. Between the trimmed V and J ends, which lost 8 bases and 1 base, there was a span of 11 bases. Per germline, CDR1 SGHVS and CDR2 FQNEAQ. CDR3 sequence reads: CASRWGPQETQYF. The CDR3, as DNA: TGTGCCAGCCGGTGGGGTCCCCAAGAGACCCAGTACTTC.

J is TRBJ1-2 and V is TRBV11-2; a possible D gene is TRBD1 (6 bases). The CDR3 loop spans 14 amino acids. V lost 6 bases, J lost 6 bases, and 17 bases lay in between. Germline CDR1 and CDR2: SGHAT and FQNNGV. DNA of the CDR3: TGTGCCAGCAGAAAGCTATCCCAGGGGCATGGCTACACCTTC. Translated: CASRKLSQGHGYTF.

The chain combines TRBV6-5 with TRBJ1-2; 10 bases line up with TRBD1. V shed 8 bases, J shed 5 bases, and the junction held 5 bases outside the gene matches. This CDR3 has 13 amino acids. The germline gives CDR1 MNHEY, CDR2 SVGAGI. CDR3 in amino acids: CASGPGQGYGYTF. The CDR3 DNA reads as TGTGCCAGCGGCCCGGGACAGGGGTATGGCTACACCTTC.

This clone has a handful of counts. CDR3 coding DNA: TGTGCCAGCAGCTTACGGGGTCAGCCCCAGCATTTT. Translation gives CASSLRGQPQHF. The J gene is TRBJ1-5, the V gene TRBV7-9; D not resolved. The CDR3 is 12 residues long. The V and J ends lost 2 bases and 6 bases respectively, with 5 bases between them. Germline CDR1 reads SEHNR; CDR2 reads FQNEAQ (reference sequence).

This clone was detected only a few times. V usage is TRBV7-8 and J usage is TRBJ1-1, with a possible D match to TRBD1 (6 bases). From germline, CDR1 is SGHVS and CDR2 FQNEAQ. Trimming removed 5 bases at V and 3 bases at J, with 16 bases between. The CDR3 sequence is 15 residues long. The DNA for the CDR3 is TGTGCCAGCAGCCCCCGGGACATCGGGGACACTGAAGCTTTCTTT. Translating it yields CASSPRDIGDTEAFF.

This clone has more than one count but fewer than ten. This sequence joins TRBV4-1 and TRBJ2-3; 10 nucleotides agree with TRBD2. CDR1 and CDR2 from the germline V gene are MGHRA and YSYEKL. The V gene end was trimmed by 3 bases and the J gene end by 1 base; junction bases not matched to a gene: 1. This CDR3 contains 15 residues. The CDR3, as DNA: TGCGCCAGCAGCCATCTAGCGGGAGGCACAGATACGCAGTATTTT. Amino acid sequence: CASSHLAGGTDTQYF.

The genes are TRBV7-8 and TRBJ2-1; unclear D gene. This CDR3 is 14 amino acids long. The germline V gene encodes CDR1 SGHVS and CDR2 FQNEAQ. The V and J ends lost 0 bases and 8 bases respectively, with 11 bases between them. The CDR3 sequence: CASSLASLVHEQFF. The CDR3 DNA reads TGTGCCAGCAGCTTAGCGTCGCTAGTCCATGAGCAGTTCTTC.

This chain uses TRBV5-6 with TRBJ2-5; D is undetermined. This CDR3 has 13 amino acids. V was trimmed by 4 bases and J by 1 base, leaving 8 bases between them. CDR1 and CDR2 (germline): SGHDT, YYEEEE. DNA of the CDR3: TGTGCCAGCAGCCAGGCCGGCCAAGAGACCCAGTACTTC. It encodes CASSQAGQETQYF.

The chain recombines TRBV27 with TRBJ2-1, with no clear D. Germline V gene lookup returns CDR1 MNHEY and CDR2 SMNVEV (reference sequence). The V end lost 5 bases, the J end lost 0 bases, and 14 bases lay between the germline ends. The CDR3 runs to 16 residues. CDR3 nucleotides: TGTGCCAGCAGTCAACTTACTCCGAGCTCCTACAATGAGCAGTTCTTC. Its protein product is CASSQLTPSSYNEQFF.

The rearrangement uses TRBV25-1 and TRBJ2-6; no clear D gene. The CDR3 contains 14 residues. Looked up from germline, CDR1 is MGHDK and CDR2 is SYGVNS. The V end was cut by 3 bases, the J end by 0 bases, with 3 bases between. Here the CDR3 DNA reads TGTGCCAGCAGTGACAACTCTGGGGCCAACGTCCTGACTTTC. It codes for CASSDNSGANVLTF.

This sequence joins TRBV4-1 and TRBJ2-1; the match to TRBD2 covers 9 bases. CDR1 is MGHRA and CDR2 is YSYEKL in the germline V gene. The CDR3 runs to 16 residues. V trimming: 3 bases; J trimming: 1 base; junction bases outside the gene matches: 4. The CDR3: CASSHHSGGSYNEQFF. As DNA, the CDR3 is TGCGCCAGCAGCCACCATAGCGGGGGATCCTACAATGAGCAGTTCTTC.

The CDR3 sequence is CASSLAEGTGELFF. The DNA of the CDR3 is TGTGCCAGCAGCTTAGCGGAGGGGACCGGGGAGCTGTTTTTT. The V and J genes are TRBV7-2 and TRBJ2-2, with D possibly TRBD2 on 6 matching bases. The CDR3 is 14 residues long. The germline V gene encodes CDR1 SGHTA and CDR2 FQGNSA. Trimming shortened V by 0 bases and J by 5 bases, and 7 bases separated the two germline ends.

The chain employs TRBV25-1 and TRBJ1-1, with D possibly being TRBD1 (5 bases). Germline CDR1 is MGHDK and CDR2 is SYGVNS. V dropped 4 bases and J dropped 1 base, with 10 bases sitting between them. This CDR3 has 14 residues. The CDR3 loop is CASSGTLQNTEAFF. Here the CDR3 DNA reads TGTGCCAGCAGTGGGACACTTCAGAACACTGAAGCTTTCTTT.